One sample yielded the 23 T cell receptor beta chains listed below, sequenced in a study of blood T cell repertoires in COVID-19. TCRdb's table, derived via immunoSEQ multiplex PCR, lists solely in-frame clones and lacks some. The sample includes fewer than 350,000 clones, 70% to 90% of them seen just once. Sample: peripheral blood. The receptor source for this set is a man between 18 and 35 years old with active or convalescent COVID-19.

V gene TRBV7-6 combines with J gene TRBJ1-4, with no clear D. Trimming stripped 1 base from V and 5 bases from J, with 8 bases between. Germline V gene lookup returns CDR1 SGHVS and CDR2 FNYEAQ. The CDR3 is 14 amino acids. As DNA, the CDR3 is TGTGCCAGCAGCTTAGGTCCGGGAAATGAAAAACTGTTTTTT. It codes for CASSLGPGNEKLFF.

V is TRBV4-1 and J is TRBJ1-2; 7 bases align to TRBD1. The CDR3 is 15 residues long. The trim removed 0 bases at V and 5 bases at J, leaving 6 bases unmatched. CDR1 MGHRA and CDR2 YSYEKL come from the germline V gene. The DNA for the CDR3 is TGCGCCAGCAGCCAAGATACAGGGGCCTCGTATGGCTACACCTTC. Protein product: CASSQDTGASYGYTF.

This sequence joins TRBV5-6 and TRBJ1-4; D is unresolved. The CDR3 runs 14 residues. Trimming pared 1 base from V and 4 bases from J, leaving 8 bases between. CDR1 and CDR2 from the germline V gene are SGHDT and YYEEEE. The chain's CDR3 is CASSLQRINEKLFF. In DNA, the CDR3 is TGTGCCAGCAGCTTGCAGCGGATTAATGAAAAACTGTTTTTT.

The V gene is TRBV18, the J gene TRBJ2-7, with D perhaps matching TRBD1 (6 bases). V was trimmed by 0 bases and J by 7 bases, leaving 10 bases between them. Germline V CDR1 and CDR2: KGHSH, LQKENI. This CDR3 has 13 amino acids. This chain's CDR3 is CASSPPGTLEQYF. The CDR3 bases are TGTGCCAGCTCACCACCGGGGACACTTGAGCAGTACTTC.

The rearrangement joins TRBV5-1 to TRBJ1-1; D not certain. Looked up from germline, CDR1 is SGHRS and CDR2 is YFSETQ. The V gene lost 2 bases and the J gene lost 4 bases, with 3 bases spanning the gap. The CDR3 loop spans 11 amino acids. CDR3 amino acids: CASSFGTEAFF. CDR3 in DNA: TGCGCCAGCAGCTTCGGCACTGAAGCTTTCTTT. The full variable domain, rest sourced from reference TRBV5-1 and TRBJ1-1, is KAGVTQTPRYLIKTRGQQVTLSCSPISGHRSVSWYQQTPGQGLQFLFEYFSETQRNKGNFPGRFSGRQFSNSRSEMNVSTLELGDSALYLCASSFGTEAFFGQGTRLTVV.

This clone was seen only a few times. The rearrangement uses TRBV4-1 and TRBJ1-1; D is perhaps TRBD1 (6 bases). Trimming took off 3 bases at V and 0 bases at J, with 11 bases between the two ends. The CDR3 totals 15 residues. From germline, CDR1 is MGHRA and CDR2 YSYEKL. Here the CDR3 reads CASSHSGQMNTEAFF. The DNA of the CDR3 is TGCGCCAGCAGCCACTCAGGACAGATGAACACTGAAGCTTTCTTT.

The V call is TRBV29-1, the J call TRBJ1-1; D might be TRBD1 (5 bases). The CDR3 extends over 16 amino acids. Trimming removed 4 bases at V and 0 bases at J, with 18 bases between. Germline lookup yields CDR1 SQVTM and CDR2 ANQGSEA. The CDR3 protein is CSVGGWAGQVNTEAFF. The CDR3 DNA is TGCAGCGTTGGAGGTTGGGCAGGGCAGGTGAACACTGAAGCTTTCTTT.

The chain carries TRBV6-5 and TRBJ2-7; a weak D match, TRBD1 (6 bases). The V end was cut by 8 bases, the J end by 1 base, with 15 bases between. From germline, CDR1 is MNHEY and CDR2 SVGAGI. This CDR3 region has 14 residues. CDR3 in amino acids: CASQLLQGSYEQYF. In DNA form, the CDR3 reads TGTGCCAGCCAGCTCTTACAGGGATCCTACGAGCAGTACTTC.

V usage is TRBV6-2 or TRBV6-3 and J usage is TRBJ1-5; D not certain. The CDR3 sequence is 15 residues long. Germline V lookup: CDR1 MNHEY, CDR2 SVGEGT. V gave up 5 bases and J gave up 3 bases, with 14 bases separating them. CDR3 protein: CASSATPTTNQPQHF. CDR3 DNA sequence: TGTGCCAGCAGTGCGACTCCCACCACCAATCAGCCCCAGCATTTT.

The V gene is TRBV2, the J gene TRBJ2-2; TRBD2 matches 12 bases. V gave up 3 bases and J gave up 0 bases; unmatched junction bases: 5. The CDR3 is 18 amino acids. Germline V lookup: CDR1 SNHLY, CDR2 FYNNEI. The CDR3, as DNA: TGTGCCAGCAGTGAGGGACTAGCGGGTTTCTCGAACACCGGGGAGCTGTTTTTT. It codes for CASSEGLAGFSNTGELFF.

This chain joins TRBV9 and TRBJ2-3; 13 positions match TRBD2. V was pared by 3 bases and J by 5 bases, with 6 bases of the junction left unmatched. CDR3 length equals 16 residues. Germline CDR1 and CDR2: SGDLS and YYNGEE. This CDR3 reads CASSETSGGALDTQYF. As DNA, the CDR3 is TGTGCCAGCAGCGAAACTAGCGGGGGGGCTCTAGATACGCAGTATTTT.

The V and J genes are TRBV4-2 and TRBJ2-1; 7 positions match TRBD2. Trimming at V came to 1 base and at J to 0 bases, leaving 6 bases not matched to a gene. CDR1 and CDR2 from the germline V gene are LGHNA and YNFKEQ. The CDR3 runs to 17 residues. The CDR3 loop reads CASSQVTGGSSYNEQFF. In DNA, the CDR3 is TGTGCCAGCAGCCAAGTCACGGGGGGAAGCTCCTACAATGAGCAGTTCTTC.

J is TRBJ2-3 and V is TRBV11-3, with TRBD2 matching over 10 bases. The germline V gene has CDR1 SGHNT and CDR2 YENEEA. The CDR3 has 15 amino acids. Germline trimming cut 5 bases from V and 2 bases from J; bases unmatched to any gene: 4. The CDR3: CASSKRGGNTDTQYF. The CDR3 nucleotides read TGTGCCAGCAGCAAGCGGGGGGGGAACACAGATACGCAGTATTTT.

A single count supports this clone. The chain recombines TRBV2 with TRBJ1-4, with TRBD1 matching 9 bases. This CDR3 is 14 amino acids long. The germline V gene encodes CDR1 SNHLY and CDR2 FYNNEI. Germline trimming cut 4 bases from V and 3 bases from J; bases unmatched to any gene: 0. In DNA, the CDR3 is TGTGCCAGCAGTGGGGACAGGGCTAATGAAAAACTGTTTTTT. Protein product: CASSGDRANEKLFF.

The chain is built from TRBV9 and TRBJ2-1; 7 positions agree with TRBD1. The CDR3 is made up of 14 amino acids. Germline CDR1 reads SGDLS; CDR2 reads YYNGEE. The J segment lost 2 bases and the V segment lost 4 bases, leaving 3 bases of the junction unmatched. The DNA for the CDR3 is TGTGCCAGCAGCCCAGGGGGAGCCTACAATGAGCAGTTCTTC. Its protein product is CASSPGGAYNEQFF. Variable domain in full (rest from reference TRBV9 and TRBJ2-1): DSGVTQTPKHLITATGQRVTLRCSPRSGDLSVYWYQQSLDQGLQFLIQYYNGEERAKGNILERFSAQQFPDLHSELNLSSLELGDSALYFCASSPGGAYNEQFFGPGTRLTVL.

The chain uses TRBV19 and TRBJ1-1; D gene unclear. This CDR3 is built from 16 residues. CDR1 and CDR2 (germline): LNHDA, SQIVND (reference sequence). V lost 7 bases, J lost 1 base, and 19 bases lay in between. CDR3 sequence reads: CASTHPSGRSNTEAFF. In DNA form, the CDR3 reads TGTGCCAGTACTCACCCAAGCGGGAGGTCGAACACTGAAGCTTTCTTT. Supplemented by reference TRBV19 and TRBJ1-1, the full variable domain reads DGGITQSPKYLFRKEGQNVTLSCEQNLNHDAMYWYRQDPGQGLRLIYYSQIVNDFQKGDIAEGYSVSREKKESFPLTVTSAQKNPTAFYLCASTHPSGRSNTEAFFGQGTRLTVV.

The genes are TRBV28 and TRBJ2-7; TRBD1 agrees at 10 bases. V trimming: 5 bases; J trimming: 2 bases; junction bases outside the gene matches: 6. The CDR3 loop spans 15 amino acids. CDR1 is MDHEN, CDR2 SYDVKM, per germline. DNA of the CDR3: TGTGCCAGCAGTCACCGGGACAGGGGTCCCTACGAGCAGTACTTC. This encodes CASSHRDRGPYEQYF.

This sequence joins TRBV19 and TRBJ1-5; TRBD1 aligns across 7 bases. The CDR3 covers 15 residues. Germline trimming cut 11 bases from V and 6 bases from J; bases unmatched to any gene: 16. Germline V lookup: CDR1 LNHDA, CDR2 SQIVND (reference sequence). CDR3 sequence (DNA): TGTGCCTCAGTAGTTACGGGGGCAGGGGGTCAGCCCCAGCATTTT. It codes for CASVVTGAGGQPQHF.

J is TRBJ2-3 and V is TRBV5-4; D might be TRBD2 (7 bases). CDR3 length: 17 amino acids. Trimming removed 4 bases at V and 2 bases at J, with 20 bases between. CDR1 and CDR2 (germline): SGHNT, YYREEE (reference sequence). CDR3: CASSAPKGGGHTDTQYF. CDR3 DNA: TGTGCCAGCAGCGCCCCCAAGGGGGGGGGACACACAGATACGCAGTATTTT.

The CDR3 coding sequence is TGCGCCAGCAGCAAGCTAGCGGGGGGGCCCGGGGAGCTGTTTTTT. It encodes CASSKLAGGPGELFF. The chain uses TRBV4-3 and TRBJ2-2; 12 bases line up with TRBD2. From germline, CDR1 is LGHNA and CDR2 YSLEER. Losses at the gene ends were 5 bases for V and 6 bases for J; bases not matched to a gene: 4. The CDR3 has 15 amino acids.

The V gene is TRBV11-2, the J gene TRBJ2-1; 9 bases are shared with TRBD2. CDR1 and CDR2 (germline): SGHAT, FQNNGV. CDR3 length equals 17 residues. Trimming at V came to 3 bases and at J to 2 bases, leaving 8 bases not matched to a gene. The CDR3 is CASSFFFSGGPYNEQFF. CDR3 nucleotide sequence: TGTGCCAGCAGCTTCTTTTTTAGCGGGGGCCCCTACAATGAGCAGTTCTTC.

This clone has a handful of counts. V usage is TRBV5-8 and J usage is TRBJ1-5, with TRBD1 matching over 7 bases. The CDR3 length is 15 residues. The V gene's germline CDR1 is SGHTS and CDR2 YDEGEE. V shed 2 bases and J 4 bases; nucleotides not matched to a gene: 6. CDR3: CASSFRGTVNQPQHF. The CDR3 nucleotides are TGTGCCAGCAGCTTTAGGGGGACAGTTAATCAGCCCCAGCATTTT.

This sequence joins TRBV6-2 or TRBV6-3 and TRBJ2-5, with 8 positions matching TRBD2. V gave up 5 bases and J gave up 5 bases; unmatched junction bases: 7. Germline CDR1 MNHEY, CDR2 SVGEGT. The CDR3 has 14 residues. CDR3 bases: TGTGCCAGCAGTCCGGCGGGGGGATTTGAGACCCAGTACTTC. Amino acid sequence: CASSPAGGFETQYF.